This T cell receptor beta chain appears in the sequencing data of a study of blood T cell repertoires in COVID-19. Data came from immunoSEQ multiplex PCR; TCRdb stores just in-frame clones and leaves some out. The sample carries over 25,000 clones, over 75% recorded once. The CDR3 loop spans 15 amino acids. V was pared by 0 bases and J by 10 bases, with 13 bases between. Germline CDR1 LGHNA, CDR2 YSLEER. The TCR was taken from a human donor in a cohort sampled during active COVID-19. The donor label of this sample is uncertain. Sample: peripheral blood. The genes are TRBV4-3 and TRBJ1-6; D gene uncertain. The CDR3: CASSQDSGPRSPLHF. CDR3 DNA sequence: TGCGCCAGCAGCCAAGATTCTGGTCCGAGATCACCCCTCCACTTT.